This T cell receptor (beta chain) was found in a study of OX40 agonist ivuxolimab in advanced cancers. TCRdb's copy holds only in-frame clones and misses some; the assay was immunoSEQ multiplex PCR. Here the sample spans tens of thousands of clones, more than 85% being singletons. This clone was seen once. Germline assignment: CDR1 GTSNPN and CDR2 SVGIG (reference sequence). V shed 3 bases, J shed 0 bases, and the junction held 5 bases outside the gene matches. The CDR3 extends over 15 amino acids. The source was CD4+ or CD8+ T cells sorted from blood, collected in a trial of the OX40 agonist ivuxolimab. The rearrangement links TRBV30 to TRBJ1-5, with 7 bases matching TRBD1. The sequence was obtained from an adult with an advanced solid tumor such as melanoma, head and neck, liver or kidney cancer. This chain's CDR3 is CAWRGGGNSNQPQHF. The CDR3 DNA is TGTGCCTGGAGGGGAGGGGGCAATAGCAATCAGCCCCAGCATTTT.